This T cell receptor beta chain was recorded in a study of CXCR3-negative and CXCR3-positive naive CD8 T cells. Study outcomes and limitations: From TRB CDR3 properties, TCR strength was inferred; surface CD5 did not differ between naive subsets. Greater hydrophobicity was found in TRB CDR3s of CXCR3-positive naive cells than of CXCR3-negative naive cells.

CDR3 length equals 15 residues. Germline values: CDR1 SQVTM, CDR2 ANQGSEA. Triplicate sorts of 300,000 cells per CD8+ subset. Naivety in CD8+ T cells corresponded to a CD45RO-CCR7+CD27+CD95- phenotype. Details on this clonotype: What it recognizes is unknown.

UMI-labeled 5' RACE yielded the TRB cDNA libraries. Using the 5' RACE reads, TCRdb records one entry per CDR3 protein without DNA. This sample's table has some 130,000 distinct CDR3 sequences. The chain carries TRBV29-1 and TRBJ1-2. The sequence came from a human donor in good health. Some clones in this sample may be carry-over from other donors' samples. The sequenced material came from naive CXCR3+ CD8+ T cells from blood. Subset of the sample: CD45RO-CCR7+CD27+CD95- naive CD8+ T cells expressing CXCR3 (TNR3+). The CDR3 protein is CSVEEEGWTKYGYTF.